These 10 T cell receptor beta chains share one sample of origin, sequenced in a study of human T cells and chemical hapten exposure. Each CDR3 protein gets one entry after TCRdb re-called the RACE reads with MiXCR. The sample consists of about 80,000 distinct CDR3 sequences, 9.5% to 13% of them appearing once. The time point: patch test 2, 6 weeks after DPC sensitization. Treatment of the sample: therapeutic diphenylcyclopropenone sensitization with weekly scalp DPC. The sequencing here drew on whole blood, taken in connection with sensitization to the hapten diphenylcyclopropenone (DPC). Every receptor here comes from a woman in her twenties or thirties with alopecia areata. Some clones in this sample may be carry-over from other donors' samples.

This clonotype was recorded many times. The gene calls are TRBV7-3 and TRBJ2-1, with 15 bases fitting TRBD2. This CDR3 has 15 amino acids. V lost 4 bases, J lost 5 bases, and 0 bases stayed unmatched. In germline, CDR1 is SGHTA, CDR2 FQGTGA. This CDR3 is CASSWTSGRDNEQFF. The CDR3 DNA sequence: TGTGCCAGCAGCTGGACTAGCGGGAGGGACAATGAGCAGTTCTTC. Complete variable domain (other parts from reference TRBV7-3 and TRBJ2-1): GAGVSQTPSNKVTEKGKYVELRCDPISGHTALYWYRQSLGQGPEFLIYFQGTGAADDSGLPNDRFFAVRPEGSVSTLKIQRTERGDSAVYLCASSWTSGRDNEQFFGPGTRLTVL.

The chain employs TRBV10-3 and TRBJ2-7; D possibly matches TRBD1 or TRBD2 (5 bases each). V was clipped by 4 bases and J by 5 bases, with 6 bases between them. From germline, CDR1 is ENHRY and CDR2 SYGVKD. The CDR3 loop spans 11 amino acids. The CDR3 DNA reads TGTGCCATCAGTGGGGACCACGAGCAGTACTTC. This codes for CAISGDHEQYF.

In this sample, this clonotype turned up many times. The CDR3 DNA follows: TGTGCCAGTAGTATGGGGGAGAGAAGCGAGCAGTACTTC. Translation: CASSMGERSEQYF. The chain uses TRBV19 and TRBJ2-7; tentatively, D is TRBD1 or TRBD2 (5 bases each). CDR3 size: 13 residues. The germline CDR1 and CDR2 sequences are LNHDA and SQIVND (reference sequence). Between the trimmed V and J ends, which lost 3 bases and 6 bases, there was a span of 12 bases.

The chain has TRBV15 and TRBJ1-2, with 9 bases lining up with TRBD1. The CDR3 consists of 14 residues. Per germline, CDR1 LNHNV and CDR2 YYDKDF (reference sequence). V was clipped by 6 bases and J by 4 bases; unmatched bases: 6. CDR3 in amino acids: CATRTGGLGYGYTF. In nucleotides, the CDR3 is TGTGCCACCAGGACAGGGGGTTTGGGCTATGGCTACACCTTC.

This clonotype occurred many times. This chain links TRBV20-1 with TRBJ2-1, with 11 positions matching TRBD2. Germline V lookup: CDR1 DFQATT, CDR2 SNEGSKA (reference sequence). V lost 1 base to trimming and J lost 4 bases; unmatched junction nucleotides: 3. The CDR3 is 15 residues long. CDR3 sequence reads: CSARAGTSGYNEQFF. The DNA for the CDR3 is TGCAGTGCTAGAGCCGGGACTAGCGGTTACAATGAGCAGTTCTTC.

The table lists this clonotype with many counts. This chain connects TRBV5-1 to TRBJ2-3; D is possibly TRBD2 (6 bases). The CDR3 runs 15 residues. CDR1 and CDR2 from the germline V gene are SGHRS and YFSETQ. Trimming left V 7 bases short and J 1 base short, with 16 bases between. CDR3 residues: CASCRASDRTDTQYF. The CDR3 DNA reads TGCGCCAGCTGCAGGGCTAGCGACCGCACAGATACGCAGTATTTT.

This clonotype was found many times. The chain employs TRBV5-1 and TRBJ2-7, with TRBD1 as a possible D gene (5 bases). CDR1 SGHRS and CDR2 YFSETQ come from the germline V gene. Trimming pared 4 bases from V and 4 bases from J, leaving 9 bases between. The CDR3 runs 12 residues. CDR3 protein: CASSRDSYEQYF. The DNA of the CDR3 is TGCGCCAGCAGCCGAGACAGTTACGAGCAGTACTTC.

This clonotype has more than one count but fewer than ten. The chain carries TRBV28 and TRBJ2-7; 9 bases fit TRBD1. Unmatched junction bases numbered 11, after V lost 5 bases and J lost 6 bases. Germline V gene data show CDR1 as MDHEN and CDR2 as SYDVKM. The length of the CDR3 is 15 residues. CDR3 residues: CASSQTGQGFTEQYF. The CDR3, as DNA: TGTGCCAGCAGTCAGACGGGACAGGGCTTTACCGAGCAGTACTTC.

This clonotype was picked up many times. This chain uses TRBV7-2 with TRBJ1-5, with D unresolved. With 1 base removed from V and 3 bases from J, the gap between germline ends came to 10 bases. The CDR3 covers 15 residues. CDR1 and CDR2 (germline): SGHTA, FQGNSA. The CDR3 here is CASSLGFANNQPQHF. The DNA for the CDR3 is TGTGCCAGCAGCTTAGGTTTTGCTAACAATCAGCCCCAGCATTTT.

This rearrangement joins TRBV5-1 to TRBJ2-3, with D unresolved. CDR3 length: 12 amino acids. The germline V gene encodes CDR1 SGHRS and CDR2 YFSETQ. The germline V and J ends were trimmed by 4 bases and 4 bases, with 7 bases remaining between them. The CDR3, as DNA: TGCGCCAGCAGCCTCTTTGCAGATACGCAGTATTTT. It encodes CASSLFADTQYF.